A selection of T cell receptor beta chains follows, all from one sample in a study of OX40 agonist ivuxolimab in advanced cancers. The assay was immunoSEQ multiplex PCR, and TCRdb's table has in-frame clones only and misses some. There are roughly 45,000 clones in the sample; over 65% occur only once, and over 14% lies in the top ten. Here the sequenced sample was CD4+ or CD8+ T cells sorted from blood, taken in a trial of the OX40 agonist ivuxolimab. The source is an adult with an advanced solid tumor such as melanoma, head and neck, liver or kidney cancer. The CDR3 runs from the conserved cysteine through the conserved F or W. A D gene is named only where the DNA matches it firmly. A row's size may be missing; if present it is once, few, many or a size class.

>TRBV5-1|NA|TRBJ1-2|15|NA
TGCGCCAGCAGTTCTCGGGGGGAGGACTTTCCTGGCTACACCTTC
CASSSRGEDFPGYTF
>TRBV2|NA|TRBJ2-1|11|NA
TGTGCCAGTGCCGTAGACAATGAGCAGTTCTTC
CASAVDNEQFF
>TRBV11-2|NA|TRBJ1-2|15|few
TGTGCCAGCAGCTTAGGGGCCAGCTCTCACTATGGCTACACCTTC
CASSLGASSHYGYTF
>TRBV6-1|NA|TRBJ2-1|15|once
TGTGCCAGCAGTCAGGGGACGGGGCTGCGCTATGAGCAGTTCTTC
CASSQGTGLRYEQFF
>TRBV29-1|TRBD1|TRBJ1-2|15|NA
TGCAGCGTTGAATTCTACCACGGGACAGACTATGGCTACACCTTC
CSVEFYHGTDYGYTF
>TRBV5-4|NA|TRBJ2-3|15|NA
TGTGCCAGCAGCTACTGGGGTAGCGGCACAGATACGCAGTATTTT
CASSYWGSGTDTQYF
>TRBV27|NA|TRBJ1-2|15|NA
TGTGCCAGCAGGTCCACGGGGGCCTACAACTATGGCTACACCTTC
CASRSTGAYNYGYTF
>TRBV15|NA|TRBJ1-4|13|NA
TGTGCCACCAGCGCGGATTCTAATGAAAAACTGTTTTTT
CATSADSNEKLFF
>TRBV30|NA|TRBJ1-3|15|NA
TGTGCCTGGAGTCCAGGCGGACTCTCTGGAAACACCATATATTTT
CAWSPGGLSGNTIYF
>TRBV27|NA|TRBJ1-2|13|NA
TGTGCCAGCAGTGATGGACGAGGGAGGGGCTACACCTTC
CASSDGRGRGYTF
>TRBV7-9|NA|TRBJ2-2|16|NA
TGTGCCGAAGCCCAAACGGGGCTATTGAACACCGGGGAGCTGTTTTTT
CAEAQTGLLNTGELFF
>TRBV5-1|NA|TRBJ1-5|15|NA
TGCGCCAGCAGCTTGGGCCTGGACAGCAATCAGCCCCAGCATTTT
CASSLGLDSNQPQHF
>TRBV28|TRBD1|TRBJ2-3|15|NA
TGTGCCAGCAGTTTAGGGACAGGGGGCGCAGATACGCAGTATTTT
CASSLGTGGADTQYF
>TRBV27|NA|TRBJ2-7|15|NA
TGTGCCAGCAGTCCCGGGGCTACTAGCTCCTACGAGCAGTACTTC
CASSPGATSSYEQYF
>TRBV27|NA|TRBJ2-7|16|NA
TGTGCCAGCAGTTTCATAGGGGCAGGGGGGTCCTACGAGCAGTACTTC
CASSFIGAGGSYEQYF
>TRBV4-1|NA|TRBJ1-2|14|NA
TGCGCCAGCAGCCGGGACCTAGGGGACTATGGCTACACCTTC
CASSRDLGDYGYTF
>TRBV5-1|NA|TRBJ1-4|17|NA
TGCGCCAGCAGCCCCGGGGGACCCATACCAACTAATGAAAAACTGTTTTTT
CASSPGGPIPTNEKLFF
>TRBV2|TRBD1|TRBJ1-1|16|NA
TGTGCCAGCAGTCTCGTAGGACAGGTGAAGTTCGCTGAAGCTTTCTTT
CASSLVGQVKFAEAFF
>TRBV9|NA|TRBJ2-7|13|NA
TGTGCCAGCAGCGCCCCGGGCTTCAACGAGCAGTACTTC
CASSAPGFNEQYF
>TRBV9|NA|TRBJ2-5|15|NA
TGTGCCAGCAGCGTATTTTTGGATTCCCCGGAGACCCAGTACTTC
CASSVFLDSPETQYF
>TRBV6-4|NA|TRBJ2-1|15|NA
TGTGCCAGCCGGCCCCGGGACAACTCCTACAATGAGCAGTTCTTC
CASRPRDNSYNEQFF